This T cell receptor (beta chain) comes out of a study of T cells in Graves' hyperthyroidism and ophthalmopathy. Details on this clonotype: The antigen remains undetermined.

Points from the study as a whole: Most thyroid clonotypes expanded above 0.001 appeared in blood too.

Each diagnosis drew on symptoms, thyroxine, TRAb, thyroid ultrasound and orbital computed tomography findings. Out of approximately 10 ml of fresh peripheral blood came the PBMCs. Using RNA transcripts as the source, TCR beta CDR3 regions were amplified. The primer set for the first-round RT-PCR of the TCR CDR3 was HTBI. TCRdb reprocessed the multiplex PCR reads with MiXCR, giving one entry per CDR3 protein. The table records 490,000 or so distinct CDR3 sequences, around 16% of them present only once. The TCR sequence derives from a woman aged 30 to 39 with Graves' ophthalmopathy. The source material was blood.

DNA for the CDR3: TGCGCCAGCAGCCCGGAACCCAGCGGTCTCCCAGATACGCAGTATTTT. Its protein product is CASSPEPSGLPDTQYF. V usage is TRBV4-3 and J usage is TRBJ2-3, with a possible D match to TRBD2 (5 bases). Per germline, CDR1 LGHNA and CDR2 YSLEER. The CDR3 spans 16 residues. V was cut by 4 bases and J by 4 bases, with 18 bases left in between.